These T cell receptor beta chains were read from a single sample in a study of T-cell memory formation after mild COVID-19. A single record per CDR3 protein comes from TCRdb applying MiXCR to the 5' RACE reads. The sample includes some 57,000 distinct CDR3 sequences, 12% seen only once; the top ten take 24%. The sample taken for sequencing was PBMCs or a T cell subset sorted from them (not recorded which). Source of these receptors: a man in his late teens or twenties who had mild COVID-19 (a few samples of this study predate the infection). Cell type and time point are not known. Each CDR3 is given with its conserved first and last residue. The order of the fields is V gene, J gene, D gene, clone size, CDR3 protein, CDR3 DNA. D genes are given only for firm matches. The size entry is marked missing in some rows and otherwise reads once, few, many or a size class.

v_gene: TRBV4-3; j_gene: TRBJ1-5; d_gene: TRBD1; abundance: few; CDR3aa: CASSPQPNRGRGNQPQHF; CDR3nt: TGCGCCAGCAGCCCGCAGCCAAACAGGGGTCGAGGCAATCAGCCCCAGCATTTT
v_gene: TRBV5-6; j_gene: TRBJ2-7; d_gene: TRBD1; abundance: few; CDR3aa: CASSAGQGFKQYF; CDR3nt: TGTGCCAGCAGCGCGGGACAGGGCTTTAAGCAGTACTTC
v_gene: TRBV18; j_gene: TRBJ2-1; d_gene: TRBD1; abundance: -; CDR3aa: CASSPPGGVSYNEQFF; CDR3nt: TGTGCCAGCTCACCCCCAGGGGGCGTCTCCTACAATGAGCAGTTCTTC
v_gene: TRBV10-2; j_gene: TRBJ1-2; d_gene: -; abundance: few; CDR3aa: CASRDRAYNYGYTF; CDR3nt: TGCGCCAGCAGAGATAGGGCTTATAACTATGGCTACACCTTC
v_gene: TRBV5-5; j_gene: TRBJ1-2; d_gene: -; abundance: once; CDR3aa: CASSLEGAPLRYGYTF; CDR3nt: TGTGCCAGCAGCTTGGAAGGGGCCCCGCTGCGATATGGCTACACCTTC
v_gene: TRBV7-9; j_gene: TRBJ1-1; d_gene: -; abundance: few; CDR3aa: CASSLAGVYTEAFF; CDR3nt: TGTGCCAGCAGCTTAGCAGGGGTCTACACTGAAGCTTTCTTT
v_gene: TRBV4-1; j_gene: TRBJ1-2; d_gene: -; abundance: many; CDR3aa: CASSRTSEGDYGYTF; CDR3nt: TGCGCCAGCAGCCGCACATCGGAAGGAGACTATGGCTACACCTTC
v_gene: TRBV7-9; j_gene: TRBJ2-7; d_gene: -; abundance: -; CDR3aa: CASSDLSGEQYF; CDR3nt: TGTGCCAGCAGCGACCTGTCGGGCGAGCAGTACTTC
v_gene: TRBV5-5; j_gene: TRBJ2-7; d_gene: TRBD2; abundance: -; CDR3aa: CASSVSGGWDYEQYF; CDR3nt: TGTGCCAGCAGCGTGAGCGGGGGGTGGGACTACGAGCAGTACTTC
v_gene: TRBV7-2; j_gene: TRBJ2-3; d_gene: TRBD2; abundance: -; CDR3aa: CASSLVGGRADTQYF; CDR3nt: TGTGCCAGCAGCTTAGTCGGGGGGAGGGCAGATACGCAGTATTTT
v_gene: TRBV6-4; j_gene: TRBJ2-3; d_gene: -; abundance: many; CDR3aa: CASSDGEGTDTQYF; CDR3nt: TGTGCCAGCAGTGACGGGGAGGGCACAGATACGCAGTATTTT
v_gene: TRBV20-1; j_gene: TRBJ2-1; d_gene: -; abundance: once; CDR3aa: CSAGTFLKGNEQFF; CDR3nt: TGCAGTGCTGGAACGTTCCTAAAGGGCAATGAGCAGTTCTTC
v_gene: TRBV3-1; j_gene: TRBJ2-5; d_gene: -; abundance: few; CDR3aa: CASSQPREGETQYF; CDR3nt: TGTGCCAGCAGCCAGCCCCGGGAAGGAGAGACCCAGTACTTC
v_gene: TRBV25-1; j_gene: TRBJ2-3; d_gene: TRBD2; abundance: few; CDR3aa: CASSGPPPSGTSTDTQYF; CDR3nt: TGTGCCAGCAGTGGCCCCCCTCCTAGCGGAACTAGCACAGATACGCAGTATTTT
v_gene: TRBV2; j_gene: TRBJ2-1; d_gene: TRBD2; abundance: few; CDR3aa: CASSPTGLAGTNEQFF; CDR3nt: TGTGCCAGCAGCCCCACGGGACTAGCGGGGACCAATGAGCAGTTCTTC
v_gene: TRBV6-5; j_gene: TRBJ2-3; d_gene: -; abundance: many; CDR3aa: CASSYRWGTDTQYF; CDR3nt: TGTGCCAGCAGCTACAGGTGGGGGACAGATACGCAGTATTTT
v_gene: TRBV20-1; j_gene: TRBJ2-6; d_gene: -; abundance: few; CDR3aa: CSARQLALSGANVLTF; CDR3nt: TGCAGTGCCAGACAGCTAGCACTCTCTGGGGCCAACGTCCTGACTTTC
v_gene: TRBV20-1; j_gene: TRBJ1-5; d_gene: -; abundance: many; CDR3aa: CSARYQGVQPQHF; CDR3nt: TGCAGTGCTAGATACCAGGGTGTTCAGCCCCAGCATTTT
v_gene: TRBV29-1; j_gene: TRBJ2-7; d_gene: -; abundance: -; CDR3aa: CSVLGGDRVYEQYF; CDR3nt: TGCAGCGTCCTCGGGGGGGACAGGGTGTACGAGCAGTACTTC
v_gene: TRBV27; j_gene: TRBJ1-5; d_gene: TRBD1; abundance: -; CDR3aa: CASSRDRGQPQHF; CDR3nt: TGTGCCAGCAGCCGAGACAGGGGTCAGCCCCAGCATTTT
v_gene: TRBV6-2/TRBV6-3; j_gene: TRBJ1-5; d_gene: TRBD1; abundance: -; CDR3aa: CASSYSTGKAVHNQPQHF; CDR3nt: TGTGCCAGCAGTTACTCGACAGGGAAGGCAGTTCACAATCAGCCCCAGCATTTT
v_gene: TRBV19; j_gene: TRBJ2-2; d_gene: -; abundance: -; CDR3aa: CASRNRDYTGELFF; CDR3nt: TGTGCCAGTAGAAACAGGGATTATACCGGGGAGCTGTTTTTT
v_gene: TRBV6-1; j_gene: TRBJ2-2; d_gene: TRBD1; abundance: -; CDR3aa: CASSGDQDRGLEYPNVGELFF; CDR3nt: TGTGCCAGCAGTGGAGACCAGGACAGGGGGCTAGAATACCCGAACGTCGGGGAGCTGTTTTTT
v_gene: TRBV10-3; j_gene: TRBJ2-5; d_gene: TRBD2; abundance: many; CDR3aa: CAIRETSGGKETQYF; CDR3nt: TGTGCCATCAGGGAGACTAGCGGGGGGAAAGAGACCCAGTACTTC
v_gene: TRBV27; j_gene: TRBJ2-2; d_gene: TRBD2; abundance: -; CDR3aa: CASTPLAGDNTGELFF; CDR3nt: TGTGCCAGCACCCCCCTAGCGGGGGACAACACCGGGGAGCTGTTTTTT
v_gene: TRBV4-1; j_gene: TRBJ1-2; d_gene: TRBD1; abundance: -; CDR3aa: CASSQDWTGAHPYGYTF; CDR3nt: TGCGCCAGCAGCCAAGATTGGACAGGCGCCCACCCATATGGCTACACCTTC
v_gene: TRBV18; j_gene: TRBJ1-1; d_gene: -; abundance: few; CDR3aa: CASSPPVVNTEAFF; CDR3nt: TGTGCCAGCTCACCACCTGTCGTGAACACTGAAGCTTTCTTT
v_gene: TRBV7-9; j_gene: TRBJ1-1; d_gene: TRBD1; abundance: -; CDR3aa: CASSSYSDRGMEAFF; CDR3nt: TGTGCCAGCAGCTCGTATTCTGACAGGGGAATGGAAGCTTTCTTT
v_gene: TRBV5-7; j_gene: TRBJ2-2; d_gene: -; abundance: few; CDR3aa: CASRTNTGELFF; CDR3nt: TGTGCCAGCAGAACGAACACCGGGGAGCTGTTTTTT
v_gene: TRBV11-2; j_gene: TRBJ2-7; d_gene: -; abundance: few; CDR3aa: CASILTMGTLDYEQYF; CDR3nt: TGTGCCAGCATCCTTACGATGGGGACACTTGACTACGAGCAGTACTTC
v_gene: TRBV20-1; j_gene: TRBJ2-5; d_gene: TRBD1; abundance: -; CDR3aa: CSAWRTGTETQYF; CDR3nt: TGCAGTGCCTGGAGGACAGGGACAGAGACCCAGTACTTC
v_gene: TRBV12-5; j_gene: TRBJ2-1; d_gene: TRBD2; abundance: -; CDR3aa: CASGLATTSANEQFF; CDR3nt: TGTGCTAGTGGTTTGGCTACGACTAGCGCCAATGAGCAGTTCTTC
v_gene: TRBV9; j_gene: TRBJ2-2; d_gene: -; abundance: -; CDR3aa: CASSSLFGTGELFF; CDR3nt: TGTGCCAGCAGCTCCTTATTCGGCACCGGGGAGCTGTTTTTT
v_gene: TRBV12-3/TRBV12-4; j_gene: TRBJ1-2; d_gene: -; abundance: many; CDR3aa: CASSSLGLGFGYTF; CDR3nt: TGTGCCAGCAGCTCCTTGGGTTTGGGTTTTGGCTACACCTTC
v_gene: TRBV5-4; j_gene: TRBJ2-1; d_gene: TRBD1; abundance: -; CDR3aa: CASSRDRSSYNEQFF; CDR3nt: TGTGCCAGCAGCAGGGACAGGAGCTCCTACAATGAGCAGTTCTTC
v_gene: TRBV3-1; j_gene: TRBJ2-2; d_gene: -; abundance: many; CDR3aa: CASSQARVGTGELFF; CDR3nt: TGTGCCAGCAGCCAGGCGCGGGTCGGCACCGGGGAGCTGTTTTTT
v_gene: TRBV9; j_gene: TRBJ2-5; d_gene: -; abundance: -; CDR3aa: CASSVETGTLQETQYF; CDR3nt: TGTGCCAGCAGCGTAGAAACCGGGACCCTCCAAGAGACCCAGTACTTC
v_gene: TRBV5-5; j_gene: TRBJ2-3; d_gene: -; abundance: few; CDR3aa: CASSSLLRTADTQYF; CDR3nt: TGTGCCAGCAGCTCCTTACTCCGAACGGCAGATACGCAGTATTTT
v_gene: TRBV5-1; j_gene: TRBJ2-2; d_gene: -; abundance: few; CDR3aa: CASLSFGGGTGELFF; CDR3nt: TGCGCCAGCCTGTCCTTTGGGGGCGGCACCGGGGAGCTGTTTTTT
v_gene: TRBV6-5; j_gene: TRBJ1-1; d_gene: -; abundance: few; CDR3aa: CASSPQQSMNTEAFF; CDR3nt: TGTGCCAGCAGTCCCCAACAGAGCATGAACACTGAAGCTTTCTTT
v_gene: TRBV5-1; j_gene: TRBJ2-3; d_gene: -; abundance: many; CDR3aa: CASSLGSLGPSDTQYF; CDR3nt: TGCGCCAGCAGCCTTGGCAGCTTGGGCCCTTCAGATACGCAGTATTTT
v_gene: TRBV3-1; j_gene: TRBJ1-1; d_gene: TRBD1; abundance: -; CDR3aa: CASSSRDRNTEAFF; CDR3nt: TGTGCCAGCAGCTCCCGGGACAGGAACACTGAAGCTTTCTTT
v_gene: TRBV7-2; j_gene: TRBJ1-2; d_gene: -; abundance: few; CDR3aa: CASRFTGDTPYGYTF; CDR3nt: TGTGCCAGCAGGTTCACTGGGGACACACCCTATGGCTACACCTTC
v_gene: TRBV13; j_gene: TRBJ2-1; d_gene: -; abundance: few; CDR3aa: CASSLGGLNEQFF; CDR3nt: TGTGCCAGCAGCTTAGGGGGCCTCAATGAGCAGTTCTTC
v_gene: TRBV20-1; j_gene: TRBJ2-7; d_gene: -; abundance: many; CDR3aa: CSARGGTVTYEQYF; CDR3nt: TGCAGTGCTAGAGGCGGGACCGTTACCTACGAGCAGTACTTC
v_gene: TRBV7-9; j_gene: TRBJ1-6; d_gene: -; abundance: few; CDR3aa: CASSFIDRRNSPLHF; CDR3nt: TGTGCCAGCAGCTTTATCGACAGGAGGAATTCACCCCTCCACTTT
v_gene: TRBV5-4; j_gene: TRBJ2-1; d_gene: TRBD2; abundance: -; CDR3aa: CASSNSGGADEQFF; CDR3nt: TGTGCCAGCAGCAATAGCGGGGGGGCCGATGAGCAGTTCTTC
v_gene: TRBV4-2; j_gene: TRBJ2-2; d_gene: TRBD2; abundance: many; CDR3aa: CASSRKTSGGAYAGELFF; CDR3nt: TGTGCCAGCAGCCGAAAGACTAGCGGGGGGGCCTATGCCGGGGAGCTGTTTTTT
v_gene: TRBV5-1; j_gene: TRBJ1-4; d_gene: -; abundance: -; CDR3aa: CASSLGATTSNEKLFF; CDR3nt: TGCGCCAGCAGCTTGGGGGCGACGACGAGCAATGAAAAACTGTTTTTT
v_gene: TRBV5-8; j_gene: TRBJ2-3; d_gene: TRBD2; abundance: many; CDR3aa: CASRTKRGGWDTQYF; CDR3nt: TGTGCCAGCAGAACGAAGCGGGGGGGTTGGGATACGCAGTATTTT
v_gene: TRBV6-2/TRBV6-3; j_gene: TRBJ1-2; d_gene: -; abundance: -; CDR3aa: CASSYSPSGGFYGYTF; CDR3nt: TGTGCCAGCAGTTACTCTCCGTCCGGCGGATTCTATGGCTACACCTTC
v_gene: TRBV3-1; j_gene: TRBJ1-1; d_gene: -; abundance: -; CDR3aa: CASSQTASRSEAFF; CDR3nt: TGTGCCAGCAGCCAAACCGCGAGTAGGTCTGAAGCTTTCTTT